Below are 3 T cell receptor beta chains sequenced from a single sample in a study of cytomegalovirus exposure and HLA in healthy donors. The PCR had 60 Vbeta and 13 Jbeta primers. Produced via immunoSEQ multiplex PCR; TCRdb's table is partial and in-frame only. The table for this sample gives 200,000 to 250,000 clones. Material: PBMCs. The receptors shown here come from a woman aged 30 to 39 in good health and CMV-seropositive.

This chain uses TRBV9 with TRBJ2-2; TRBD2 agrees at 14 bases. There are 18 residues in the CDR3. The trim removed 2 bases at V and 2 bases at J, leaving 5 bases unmatched. Germline CDR1 is SGDLS and CDR2 is YYNGEE. DNA for the CDR3: TGTGCCAGCAGCGTCCGGACTAGCGGGGGGTCCAACACCGGGGAGCTGTTTTTT. Amino acid sequence: CASSVRTSGGSNTGELFF.

In nucleotides, the CDR3 is TGTGCCAGCAGCTCACGGACTAGCGCATCCTACGAGCAGTACTTC. Translation: CASSSRTSASYEQYF. The genes are TRBV5-4 and TRBJ2-7; TRBD2 agrees at 9 bases. The CDR3 sequence is 15 residues long. Germline CDR1 SGHNT, CDR2 YYREEE (reference sequence). J was trimmed by 1 base and V by 3 bases; bases with no gene match: 5. The entire variable domain, with the rest obtained from reference TRBV5-4 and TRBJ2-7, is as follows: ETGVTQSPTHLIKTRGQQVTLRCSSQSGHNTVSWYQQALGQGPQFIFQYYREEENGRGNFPPRFSGLQFPNYSSELNVNALELDDSALYLCASSSRTSASYEQYFGPGTRLTVT.

V is TRBV11-2 and J is TRBJ2-3, with TRBD2 matching over 9 bases. V was clipped by 1 base and J by 2 bases; unmatched bases: 7. Per the germline V gene, CDR1 is SGHAT and CDR2 is FQNNGV. CDR3 size: 17 residues. CDR3 sequence: CASSLVSSGVTTDTQYF. DNA for the CDR3: TGTGCCAGCAGCTTAGTATCTAGCGGGGTTACCACAGATACGCAGTATTTT.